The rows below give T cell receptor beta chains drawn from one sample of a study of cytomegalovirus exposure and HLA in healthy donors. Some clones are missing from TCRdb's copy, which holds only in-frame ones; the method was immunoSEQ multiplex PCR. The sample holds about 210,000 clones, roughly 87% seen once. Material for sequencing was PBMCs. The receptors derive from a man in his forties in good health and CMV-seropositive. Both conserved end residues are part of each CDR3. Fields, in order: clone size, D gene, V gene, J gene, CDR3 protein, CDR3 DNA. A D gene is named only where the DNA matches it firmly. Rows give clone size only sometimes, using once, few, many, or a class for an expanded clone.

-,-,TRBV11-2,TRBJ1-3,CASSLSLPGSGNTIYF,TGTGCCAGCAGCCTGTCCCTACCGGGGTCCGGAAACACCATATATTTT
-,-,TRBV6-5,TRBJ2-3,CASSPGQPTDTQYF,TGTGCCAGCAGTCCCGGACAGCCCACAGATACGCAGTATTTT
-,-,TRBV4-1,TRBJ2-1,CASSQDRPNEQFF,TGCGCCAGCAGCCAAGACCGTCCCAATGAGCAGTTCTTC
once,-,TRBV27,TRBJ1-2,CASRSGVLGYTF,TGTGCCAGCAGGTCAGGGGTTTTAGGCTACACCTTC
-,TRBD2,TRBV6-5,TRBJ2-2,CASSYLAGGRTGELFF,TGTGCCAGCAGTTACCTGGCGGGAGGGCGGACCGGGGAGCTGTTTTTT
-,TRBD1,TRBV14,TRBJ2-2,CASSQRRTGATGELFF,TGTGCCAGCAGCCAACGCCGGACAGGGGCCACCGGGGAGCTGTTTTTT
-,-,TRBV30,TRBJ2-7,CAWAVGSYEQYF,TGTGCCTGGGCTGTGGGCTCCTACGAGCAGTACTTC
few,-,TRBV7-3,TRBJ2-7,CASSRGQGGEQYF,TGTGCCAGCAGCCGGGGTCAGGGAGGCGAGCAGTACTTC
-,-,TRBV18,TRBJ1-2,CASSPRTDYGYTF,TGTGCCAGCTCACCAAGGACAGACTATGGCTACACCTTC
-,-,TRBV29-1,TRBJ1-4,CSAAPGLTNEKLFF,TGCAGCGCCGCCCCGGGACTGACTAATGAAAAACTGTTTTTT
-,TRBD1,TRBV19,TRBJ2-5,CASSYRGARETQYF,TGTGCCAGTAGTTACAGGGGGGCTCGGGAGACCCAGTACTTC
-,-,TRBV13,TRBJ1-1,CASSFRRDTEAFF,TGTGCCAGCAGCTTTCGCAGGGACACTGAAGCTTTCTTT
few,-,TRBV18,TRBJ2-3,CASSRAGGFTDTQYF,TGTGCCAGCTCACGCGCAGGTGGATTCACAGATACGCAGTATTTT
-,-,TRBV4-2,TRBJ1-1,CASTRGGTEAFF,TGTGCCAGCACCCGGGGGGGGACTGAAGCTTTCTTT
-,-,TRBV7-9,TRBJ2-3,CASSLTLVSTDTQYF,TGTGCCAGCAGCTTAACCCTAGTGTCTACAGATACGCAGTATTTT
-,-,TRBV4-2,TRBJ2-1,CASSQDPQGGEQFF,TGTGCCAGCAGCCAAGATCCACAGGGTGGTGAGCAGTTCTTC
-,TRBD2,TRBV6-5,TRBJ2-1,CASSSQTSGSHNEQFF,TGTGCCAGCAGTTCCCAGACTAGCGGGAGTCATAATGAGCAGTTCTTC
few,-,TRBV14,TRBJ2-3,CASSLLGHTQYF,TGTGCCAGCAGCCTGCTAGGTCATACGCAGTATTTT
-,-,TRBV6-5,TRBJ2-1,CASSYSDLTYNEQFF,TGTGCCAGCAGTTACTCTGACTTGACCTACAATGAGCAGTTCTTC
few,TRBD1,TRBV10-3,TRBJ2-1,CAISEGQGEYYNEQFF,TGTGCCATCAGTGAGGGACAGGGGGAATACTACAATGAGCAGTTCTTC
-,-,TRBV6-6,TRBJ1-5,CASSPTWTSLAQPQHF,TGTGCCAGCAGCCCAACCTGGACATCACTGGCCCAGCCCCAGCATTTT
-,TRBD2,TRBV5-4,TRBJ2-7,CASSGTSGPGGYEQYF,TGTGCCAGCAGCGGGACTAGCGGCCCCGGGGGGTACGAGCAGTACTTC
-,TRBD2,TRBV5-1,TRBJ2-5,CASSLGAGVGQETQYF,TGCGCCAGCAGCTTGGGTGCGGGAGTGGGTCAAGAGACCCAGTACTTC
-,TRBD2,TRBV27,TRBJ2-1,CASSFRLAGANEQFF,TGTGCCAGCAGTTTCCGACTAGCGGGGGCGAATGAGCAGTTCTTC
once,TRBD1,TRBV7-9,TRBJ2-1,CASSPDRGRATQNEQFF,TGTGCCAGCAGCCCGGACAGGGGAAGGGCGACACAAAATGAGCAGTTCTTC
-,TRBD1,TRBV29-1,TRBJ1-5,CSVRTGGEQPQHF,TGCAGCGTTCGGACAGGGGGAGAGCAGCCCCAGCATTTT
once,-,TRBV15,TRBJ2-5,CATSRQRETQYF,TGTGCCACCAGCAGACAGAGGGAGACCCAGTACTTC
-,TRBD1,TRBV7-9,TRBJ1-1,CASSSNHRGTEAFF,TGTGCCAGCAGCTCCAATCACAGGGGCACTGAAGCTTTCTTT
-,-,TRBV6-1,TRBJ1-5,CASSIPDSRNQPQHF,TGTGCCAGCAGTATACCGGACAGCCGCAATCAGCCCCAGCATTTT
-,-,TRBV7-8,TRBJ2-5,CASSLGKGASRAQYF,TGTGCCAGCAGCTTAGGCAAGGGAGCTAGCCGGGCCCAGTACTTC
-,TRBD2,TRBV7-8,TRBJ2-3,CASAGTSGNRADTQYF,TGTGCCAGCGCCGGGACTAGCGGGAATCGAGCAGATACGCAGTATTTT